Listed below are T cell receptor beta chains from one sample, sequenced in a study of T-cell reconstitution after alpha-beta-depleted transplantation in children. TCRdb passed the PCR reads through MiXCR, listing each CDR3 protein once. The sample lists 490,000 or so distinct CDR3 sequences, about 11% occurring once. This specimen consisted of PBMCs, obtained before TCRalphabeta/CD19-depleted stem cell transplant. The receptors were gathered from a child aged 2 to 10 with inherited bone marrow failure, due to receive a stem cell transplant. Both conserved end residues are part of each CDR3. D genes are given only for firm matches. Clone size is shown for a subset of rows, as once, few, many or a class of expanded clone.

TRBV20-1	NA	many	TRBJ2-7	TGCAGTGCTAGACGAGCCTACGAGCAGTACTTC	CSARRAYEQYF
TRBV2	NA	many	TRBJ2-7	TGTGCCAGCAGCGTAACAGACAGGCTCCGCTCCTACGAGCAGTACTTC	CASSVTDRLRSYEQYF
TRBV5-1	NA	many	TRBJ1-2	TGCGCCAGCAGCTTAAGAGGCAGCCAGTATGGCTACACCTTC	CASSLRGSQYGYTF
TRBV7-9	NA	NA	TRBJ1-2	TGTGCCAGCAGCTTAACGGCAGGGGATCTTTATGGCTACACCTTC	CASSLTAGDLYGYTF
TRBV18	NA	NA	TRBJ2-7	TGTGCCAGCTCACCATCCCCCAGGCTAGCCACTTCCTACGAGCAGTACTTC	CASSPSPRLATSYEQYF
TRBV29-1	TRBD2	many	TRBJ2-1	TGCAGCGTTGTACTCGCGCTCCCATTGGTCCATAGCGGGAGGGCCAATGAGCAGTTCTTC	CSVVLALPLVHSGRANEQFF
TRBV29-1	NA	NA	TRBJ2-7	TGCAGCGTTGAAGTCCTCTCCTACGAGCAGTACTTC	CSVEVLSYEQYF
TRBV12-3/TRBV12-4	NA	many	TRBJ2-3	TGTGCCAGCCGGTGGTGGGTCACAGATACGCAGTATTTT	CASRWWVTDTQYF
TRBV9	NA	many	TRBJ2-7	TGTGCCAGCAGCGTACGCGGGGATCCGGGGGAGCAGTACTTC	CASSVRGDPGEQYF
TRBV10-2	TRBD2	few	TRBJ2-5	TGCGCCAGCAGTGACCTGGGACTAGCGGGAGGGCCGGTAGAGACCCAGTACTTC	CASSDLGLAGGPVETQYF
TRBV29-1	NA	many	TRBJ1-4	TGCAGCGTTGAAGTGGAAGGAATTGAAAAACTGTTTTTT	CSVEVEGIEKLFF
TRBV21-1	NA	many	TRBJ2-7	TGTGCCAGCAGCGCCGTAAGCGGGCGGCTCCCGGGGAACGAGCAGTACTTC	CASSAVSGRLPGNEQYF
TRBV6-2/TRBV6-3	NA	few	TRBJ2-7	TGTGCCGGATCCCCGCAGGGAGTATACGACGAGCAGTACTTC	CAGSPQGVYDEQYF
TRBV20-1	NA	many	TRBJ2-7	TGCAGTGCTAGGGGGACTGAATACGAGCAGTACTTC	CSARGTEYEQYF
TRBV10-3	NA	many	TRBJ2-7	TGTGCCATCCAGGCGGGTCCAGAGGGCTACGAGCAGTACTTC	CAIQAGPEGYEQYF
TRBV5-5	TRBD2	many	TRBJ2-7	TGTGCCAGCAGCGCTGGACTAGGAGGCTACGAGCAGTACTTC	CASSAGLGGYEQYF
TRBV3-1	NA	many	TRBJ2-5	TGTGCCAGCAGCCAAGGCGGGCTAGCGATTGAGACCCAGTACTTC	CASSQGGLAIETQYF
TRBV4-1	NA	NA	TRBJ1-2	TGCGCCAGCAGCCAAGTAGGGGGTTTGGAAGGCTACACCTTC	CASSQVGGLEGYTF
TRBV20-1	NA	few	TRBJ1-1	TGCAGTGCTAGAGGGCAGATAAACACTGAAGCTTTCTTT	CSARGQINTEAFF
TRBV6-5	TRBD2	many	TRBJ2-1	TGTGCCAGCAGTCGACAACCTAGCGGGACGACCAATGAGCAGTTCTTC	CASSRQPSGTTNEQFF
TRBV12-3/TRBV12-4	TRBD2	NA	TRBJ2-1	TGTGCCAGCAGTTTTAATGTCTTGGGGACTAGCGGTTACAATGAGCAGTTCTTC	CASSFNVLGTSGYNEQFF
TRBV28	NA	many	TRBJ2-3	TGTGCCAGCAGTGGTACAGGGAGAGTATACCTAGGAGCAGATACGCAGTATTTT	CASSGTGRVYLGADTQYF
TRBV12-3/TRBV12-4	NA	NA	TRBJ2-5	TGTGCCAGCAGCCCCAGCGAGCAACGGGCCCAGTACTTC	CASSPSEQRAQYF
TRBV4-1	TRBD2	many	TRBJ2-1	TGCGCCAGCAGCCCCTGGACTAGCGCGTACAATGAGCAGTTCTTC	CASSPWTSAYNEQFF
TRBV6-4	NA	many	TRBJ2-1	TGCGCTCGGGGCGACTACAATGAGCAGTTCTTC	CARGDYNEQFF
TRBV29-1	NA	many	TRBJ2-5	TGCAGCGCTTTCGGAGAGGAAGAGACCCAGTACTTC	CSAFGEEETQYF
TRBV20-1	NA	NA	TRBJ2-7	TGCAGTGCTAGAGACCCGACATATCCGGACTACGAGCAGTACTTC	CSARDPTYPDYEQYF
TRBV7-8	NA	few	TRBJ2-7	TGTGCCAGCAGCTTAGTCATAGGAGGCGTTTTCTACGAGCAGTACTTC	CASSLVIGGVFYEQYF
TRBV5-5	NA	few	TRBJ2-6	TGTGCCAGCAGCCTTCCGACGTCTGGGGCCAACGTCCTGACTTTC	CASSLPTSGANVLTF
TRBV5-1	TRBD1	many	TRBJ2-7	TGCGCCAGCAGCTTGGAGACAGGGGGCTACGAGCAGTATTTC	CASSLETGGYEQYF
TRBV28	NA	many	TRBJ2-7	TGTGCCAGCAGTTTAGTGGACTACTACGAGCAGTACTTC	CASSLVDYYEQYF
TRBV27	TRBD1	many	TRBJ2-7	TGTGCCAGCAGTTTCTCCGGGACAGGGCTCTACGAGCAGTACTTC	CASSFSGTGLYEQYF
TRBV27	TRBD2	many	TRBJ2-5	TGTGCCAGCAGTTTATCCGGACTAGTTGAGACCCAGTACTTC	CASSLSGLVETQYF
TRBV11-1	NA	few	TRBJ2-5	TGTGCCAGCAGCTTACTCGACCCGAGGACAGCTGCCTATCTGGAGACCCAGTACTTC	CASSLLDPRTAAYLETQYF
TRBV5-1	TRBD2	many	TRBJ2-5	TGCGCCAGCAGCCTCGGACTAGCGGGAGCTCAAGAGACCCAGTACTTC	CASSLGLAGAQETQYF
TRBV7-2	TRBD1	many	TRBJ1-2	TGTGCCAGCAGCTTAGGATGGGACAGTAACTATGGCTACACCTTC	CASSLGWDSNYGYTF
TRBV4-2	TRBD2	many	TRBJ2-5	TGTGCCAGCAGCCATGGGGCGGGAGCAGGGCAAGAGACCCAGTACTTC	CASSHGAGAGQETQYF
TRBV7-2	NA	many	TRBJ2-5	TGTGCCAGCAGCCTCCCGTGGCCGGGCCCAGAGACCCAGTACTTC	CASSLPWPGPETQYF
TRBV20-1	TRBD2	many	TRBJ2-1	TGCAGTGCTAGACTAGCGGGAGTACTCAATGAGCAGTTCTTC	CSARLAGVLNEQFF
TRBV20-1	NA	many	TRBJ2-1	TGCAGTGCTACACAGGTGGTCGGGAATGAGCAGTTCTTC	CSATQVVGNEQFF